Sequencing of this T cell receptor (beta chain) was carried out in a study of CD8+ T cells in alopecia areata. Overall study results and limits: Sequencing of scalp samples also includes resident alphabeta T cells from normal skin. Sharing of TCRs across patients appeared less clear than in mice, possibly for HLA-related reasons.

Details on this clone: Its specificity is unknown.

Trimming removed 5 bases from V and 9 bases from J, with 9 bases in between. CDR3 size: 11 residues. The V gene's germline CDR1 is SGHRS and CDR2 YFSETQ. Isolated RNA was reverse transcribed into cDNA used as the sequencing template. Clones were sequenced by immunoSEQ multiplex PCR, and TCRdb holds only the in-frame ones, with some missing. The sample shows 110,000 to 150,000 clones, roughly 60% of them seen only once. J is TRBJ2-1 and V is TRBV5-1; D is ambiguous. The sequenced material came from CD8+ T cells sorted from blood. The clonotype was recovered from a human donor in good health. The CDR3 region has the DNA TGCGCCAGCAGACTTCAGGTTGAGCAGTTCTTC. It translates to CASRLQVEQFF.